This TCR beta chain is drawn from a study of PD-L1 blockade in urothelial cancer. As for the study in general: Prior exposure to chemotherapy in patients amounted to 0 to 3 regimens received.

This table comes from immunoSEQ multiplex PCR, and its TCRdb copy is limited to in-frame clones, with some not included. The table records about 86,000 clones, 70% to 90% of them present only once. Germline CDR1 is SGHRS and CDR2 is YFSETQ. This CDR3 is built from 12 residues. Trimming at V came to 5 bases and at J to 7 bases, leaving 3 bases not matched to a gene. Time point here: pretreatment peripheral blood. Each patient gave between 1 and 8 samples, pretreatment and on-treatment. The sequence was collected from a man aged 55 to 70 with urothelial cancer. This chain uses TRBV5-1 with TRBJ2-1; 7 bases fit TRBD1. Material: PBMCs, obtained around atezolizumab (anti-PD-L1) treatment. This CDR3 reads CASRTGANEQFF. The CDR3 DNA reads TGCGCCAGCAGAACAGGGGCAAATGAGCAGTTCTTC.